The T cell receptor (beta chain) under discussion was sequenced for a study of metastatic and nonmetastatic thyroid tumors. Through MiXCR, TCRdb re-clonotyped the PCR reads. The table shows around 30,000 clones, with about 22% occurring only once. Among the patients, none had received any treatment before thyroid surgery. The CDR3 is made up of 13 amino acids. From germline, CDR1 is SEHNR and CDR2 FQNEAQ (reference sequence). This clone was seen repeatedly, ten times or more. Mismatch with germline at one junction end may stem from a read error. This TCR derives from a female donor with papillary thyroid cancer or a benign thyroid nodule (not recorded which). Some clones in this sample may be carry-over from other donors' samples. The sample taken for sequencing was blood. This sequence joins TRBV7-9 and TRBJ2-5, with D perhaps matching TRBD1 (5 bases). CDR3 bases: TGTGCCGGCAGCTGGGGCTCGCGGGAGACCCAGTACTTC. Its translation is CAGSWGSRETQYF.